This passage covers 25 T cell receptor beta chains from one sample sequenced in a study of naive and memory T cell subsets. An equimolar mix of two oligonucleotides served as the beta constant-region primer for TRBC1 and TRBC2. Via MiXCR, TCRdb re-called the UMI-ligation and nested PCR reads, giving one row per CDR3 protein. Of 140,000 to 150,000 distinct CDR3 sequences in the sample, approximately 15% are singletons; the top ten hold approximately 0.13%. The sequenced material came from naive CD4+ T cells from blood. The receptor set was obtained from a human donor in good health.

The chain combines TRBV5-6 with TRBJ2-3, with 13 bases identical to TRBD2. The CDR3 extends over 17 amino acids. The V segment lost 3 bases and the J segment 2 bases; nucleotides outside the gene matches: 6. CDR1 and CDR2 from the germline V gene are SGHDT and YYEEEE. CDR3 region: CASSSYGTSGVTDTQYF. The DNA of the CDR3 is TGTGCCAGCAGCTCCTACGGGACTAGCGGGGTCACAGATACGCAGTATTTT. Full variable domain (remainder filled in from reference TRBV5-6 and TRBJ2-3): DAGVTQSPTHLIKTRGQQVTLRCSPKSGHDTVSWYQQALGQGPQFIFQYYEEEERQRGNFPDRFSGHQFPNYSSELNVNALLLGDSALYLCASSSYGTSGVTDTQYFGPGTRLTVL.

The chain carries TRBV6-5 and TRBJ2-3; no clear D gene. Germline lookup yields CDR1 MNHEY and CDR2 SVGAGI. The CDR3 consists of 13 residues. Trimming took off 2 bases at V and 2 bases at J, with 5 bases between the two ends. The CDR3 coding sequence is TGTGCCAGCAGTTACCGAGTCACAGATACGCAGTATTTT. Its translation: CASSYRVTDTQYF.

J is TRBJ2-1 and V is TRBV28; TRBD2 agrees at 9 bases. The CDR3 is made up of 15 amino acids. Germline trimming cut 4 bases from V and 8 bases from J; bases unmatched to any gene: 9. Germline CDR1 and CDR2: MDHEN and SYDVKM. CDR3 residues: CASSSGGASGDEQFF. For the CDR3, the DNA is TGTGCCAGCAGTTCCGGGGGGGCTAGCGGGGATGAGCAGTTCTTC.

This clonotype showed up just a few times. The chain has TRBV15 and TRBJ1-1; D not certain. CDR3 size: 12 residues. Germline V gene lookup returns CDR1 LNHNV and CDR2 YYDKDF (reference sequence). The V end lost 4 bases, the J end lost 4 bases, and 7 bases lay between the germline ends. The CDR3 nucleotides read TGTGCCACCAGCAACAAGGTCACTGAAGCTTTCTTT. Translating gives CATSNKVTEAFF.

This clonotype turned up a few times. V is TRBV6-2 or TRBV6-3 and J is TRBJ2-7; D might be TRBD1 (7 bases). Germline CDR1 and CDR2: MNHEY and SVGEGT. Trimming took off 6 bases at V and 0 bases at J, with 18 bases between the two ends. The CDR3 is 16 residues long. This chain's CDR3 is CASSRGTDLSSYEQYF. The DNA for the CDR3 is TGTGCCAGCAGCCGCGGGACAGACCTGAGCTCCTACGAGCAGTACTTC.

This clonotype has a handful of counts. The chain recombines TRBV11-3 with TRBJ2-7; D possibly corresponds to TRBD2 (5 bases). This CDR3 region has 13 residues. Trimming stripped 4 bases from V and 3 bases from J, with 10 bases between. CDR1 SGHNT and CDR2 YENEEA come from the germline V gene. CDR3 sequence reads: CASSSGGHYEQYF. The CDR3 coding sequence is TGTGCCAGCAGCTCAGGCGGGCACTACGAGCAGTACTTC.

The chain is built from TRBV7-9 and TRBJ1-1; no reliable D call. The CDR3 is made up of 13 amino acids. The V end lost 7 bases, the J end lost 4 bases, and 13 bases lay between the germline ends. CDR1 SEHNR and CDR2 FQNEAQ come from the germline V gene (reference sequence). CDR3 bases: TGTGCCAGCATGAGGGTCTTAGGCACTGAAGCTTTCTTT. It encodes CASMRVLGTEAFF.

J is TRBJ1-4 and V is TRBV12-3 or TRBV12-4, with 9 bases that match TRBD1. V lost 6 bases to trimming and J lost 7 bases; unmatched junction nucleotides: 6. The CDR3 spans 14 residues. The CDR3 here is CASSPTGGLEKLFF. The CDR3 DNA reads TGTGCCAGCAGCCCAACAGGGGGCCTTGAAAAACTGTTTTTT.

A remark on this clonotype: The CDR3 ends on some other residue instead of the conserved phenylalanine or tryptophan, so this is likely a read error. This chain uses TRBV4-3 with TRBJ2-7; D is perhaps TRBD2 (5 bases). The CDR3 contains 13 residues. V lost 4 bases, J lost 6 bases, and 13 bases lay in between. Germline V CDR1 and CDR2: LGHNA, YSLEER. Here the CDR3 DNA reads TGCGCCAGCAGCCGAGACACCCGGGGCGAGCAGTACCTC. Translating gives CASSRDTRGEQYL.

This clonotype turned up a few times. V gene TRBV5-1 combines with J gene TRBJ2-2; D possibly corresponds to TRBD1 (6 bases). The V end was cut by 0 bases, the J end by 1 base, with 13 bases between. Germline CDR1 and CDR2: SGHRS and YFSETQ. This CDR3 region has 17 residues. The CDR3 reads CASSLGIRTVNTGELFF. The CDR3 coding sequence is TGCGCCAGCAGCTTGGGCATACGGACAGTGAACACCGGGGAGCTGTTTTTT. Variable domain in full (rest from reference TRBV5-1 and TRBJ2-2): KAGVTQTPRYLIKTRGQQVTLSCSPISGHRSVSWYQQTPGQGLQFLFEYFSETQRNKGNFPGRFSGRQFSNSRSEMNVSTLELGDSALYLCASSLGIRTVNTGELFFGEGSRLTVL.

This clonotype was found a few times. This CDR3 is CAWSAGQGYQPQHF. CDR3 DNA: TGTGCCTGGAGTGCGGGACAGGGTTATCAGCCCCAGCATTTT. The V and J genes are TRBV30 and TRBJ1-5, with 9 bases lining up with TRBD1. There are 14 residues in the CDR3. The V segment lost 1 base and the J segment 5 bases; nucleotides outside the gene matches: 3. Germline V gives CDR1 GTSNPN, CDR2 SVGIG (reference sequence).

The chain is built from TRBV7-2 and TRBJ1-1; D remains ambiguous. Germline assignment: CDR1 SGHTA and CDR2 FQGNSA. The CDR3 length is 12 residues. The V end was cut by 5 bases, the J end by 3 bases, with 7 bases between. The CDR3 loop is CASSPFDTEAFF. In nucleotides, the CDR3 is TGTGCCAGCAGCCCCTTTGACACTGAAGCTTTCTTT.

This clonotype came up a few times. This rearrangement joins TRBV20-1 to TRBJ1-2; TRBD1 agrees at 7 bases. Trimming took 6 bases from V and 3 from J; bases not matched to a gene: 10. CDR3 size: 14 residues. CDR1 and CDR2 (germline): DFQATT, SNEGSKA (reference sequence). The CDR3 is CSARVTGKDYGYTF. DNA of the CDR3: TGCAGTGCCCGTGTGACAGGGAAAGACTATGGCTACACCTTC.

The chain is built from TRBV7-2 and TRBJ2-5; possibly TRBD1 for D (5 bases). In germline, CDR1 is SGHTA, CDR2 FQGNSA. The CDR3 sequence is 14 residues long. Trimming stripped 6 bases from V and 1 base from J, with 12 bases between. The CDR3 loop is CASRIDGAQETQYF. DNA of the CDR3: TGTGCCAGCAGGATAGATGGGGCCCAAGAGACCCAGTACTTC.

The V call is TRBV28, the J call TRBJ2-1; 9 bases match TRBD2. The CDR3 is 15 residues long. The V segment lost 6 bases and the J segment 9 bases; nucleotides outside the gene matches: 12. The germline V gene has CDR1 MDHEN and CDR2 SYDVKM. As DNA, the CDR3 is TGTGCCAGCAGCATCGCGGGAGGGCTAAAGGGTGAGCAGTTCTTC. As protein: CASSIAGGLKGEQFF.

This clonotype was seen only a few times. The chain uses TRBV29-1 and TRBJ2-1; D possibly corresponds to TRBD2 (6 bases). V gave up 2 bases and J gave up 6 bases, with 8 bases separating them. Germline values: CDR1 SQVTM, CDR2 ANQGSEA. The CDR3 has 12 residues. CDR3 sequence reads: CSVEPGGNEQFF. The CDR3 nucleotides read TGCAGCGTTGAACCCGGGGGCAATGAGCAGTTCTTC.

The V gene is TRBV4-2, the J gene TRBJ1-2; possibly TRBD1 for D (5 bases). CDR1 is LGHNA, CDR2 YNFKEQ, per germline. V was cut by 0 bases and J by 8 bases, with 16 bases left in between. The CDR3 is made up of 15 amino acids. CDR3 region: CASSQDQGTERGYTF. The CDR3 DNA follows: TGTGCCAGCAGCCAAGATCAGGGAACCGAGAGAGGCTACACCTTC.

The CDR3 region has the DNA TGTGCCAGCAGCCAATGGGGAGGGGAGGATCAGCCCCAGCATTTT. As protein: CASSQWGGEDQPQHF. V and J are TRBV3-1 and TRBJ1-5, with a weak D call TRBD1 (5 bases). Trimming left V 2 bases short and J 5 bases short, with 13 bases between. This CDR3 spans 15 amino acids. Germline V gene data show CDR1 as LGHDT and CDR2 as YNNKEL (reference sequence).

This chain joins TRBV20-1 and TRBJ2-1, with D unresolved. Per the germline V gene, CDR1 is DFQATT and CDR2 is SNEGSKA (reference sequence). The V end lost 3 bases, the J end lost 7 bases, and 22 bases lay between the germline ends. CDR3 size: 16 residues. CDR3 loop: CSASPVLLITRNEQFF. The CDR3 bases are TGCAGTGCTAGCCCAGTTTTACTAATCACCCGAAATGAGCAGTTCTTC.

The CDR3 DNA reads as TGTGCCAGCAGAGTGGGCCGAGAGACCCAGTACTTC. Protein: CASRVGRETQYF. J is TRBJ2-5 and V is TRBV28; D is ambiguous. Trimming took 6 bases from V and 4 from J, leaving 9 bases between them. The CDR3 totals 12 residues. Per germline, CDR1 MDHEN and CDR2 SYDVKM.

The CDR3 sequence is CASSLDGAAAYEQYF. The CDR3 DNA reads TGTGCCAGCAGCTTAGACGGGGCGGCCGCCTACGAGCAGTACTTC. The chain has TRBV11-2 and TRBJ2-7; D is possibly TRBD1 or TRBD2 (5 bases each). The V gene's germline CDR1 is SGHAT and CDR2 FQNNGV. The V gene lost 0 bases and the J gene lost 2 bases, with 11 bases spanning the gap. The CDR3 runs 15 residues.

The rearrangement uses TRBV19 and TRBJ2-3, with TRBD1 matching 10 bases. V shed 3 bases, J shed 3 bases, and the junction held 6 bases outside the gene matches. Germline CDR1 LNHDA, CDR2 SQIVND (reference sequence). The CDR3 totals 16 residues. CDR3 protein: CASSISTGGGTDTQYF. The CDR3 DNA sequence: TGTGCCAGTAGTATCTCGACAGGGGGCGGAACAGATACGCAGTATTTT.

V usage is TRBV4-1 and J usage is TRBJ1-1; 8 bases are shared with TRBD1. With 3 bases clipped from V and 0 bases from J, the junction kept 6 bases outside the gene matches. CDR1 and CDR2 (germline): MGHRA, YSYEKL. This CDR3 has 16 residues. The CDR3 reads CASSQGQGAMNTEAFF. The CDR3 DNA follows: TGCGCCAGCAGCCAGGGCCAGGGGGCGATGAACACTGAAGCTTTCTTT.

The table lists this clonotype with a few counts. This chain uses TRBV6-5 with TRBJ2-5; 7 bases agree with TRBD1. Germline loops: CDR1 MNHEY, CDR2 SVGAGI. With 2 bases clipped from V and 4 bases from J, the junction kept 13 bases outside the gene matches. The CDR3 is 17 residues long. The chain's CDR3 is CASSYAYRQGTGETQYF. The CDR3, as DNA: TGTGCCAGCAGTTACGCGTACCGACAGGGCACCGGAGAGACCCAGTACTTC.

This clonotype came up a few times. V and J are TRBV20-1 and TRBJ2-1; no reliable D call. V was pared by 0 bases and J by 0 bases, with 9 bases between. The CDR3 is 15 residues long. CDR1 and CDR2 from the germline V gene are DFQATT and SNEGSKA (reference sequence). The CDR3 region is CSARDPLHSYNEQFF. CDR3 in DNA: TGCAGTGCTAGAGACCCCCTACACTCCTACAATGAGCAGTTCTTC.